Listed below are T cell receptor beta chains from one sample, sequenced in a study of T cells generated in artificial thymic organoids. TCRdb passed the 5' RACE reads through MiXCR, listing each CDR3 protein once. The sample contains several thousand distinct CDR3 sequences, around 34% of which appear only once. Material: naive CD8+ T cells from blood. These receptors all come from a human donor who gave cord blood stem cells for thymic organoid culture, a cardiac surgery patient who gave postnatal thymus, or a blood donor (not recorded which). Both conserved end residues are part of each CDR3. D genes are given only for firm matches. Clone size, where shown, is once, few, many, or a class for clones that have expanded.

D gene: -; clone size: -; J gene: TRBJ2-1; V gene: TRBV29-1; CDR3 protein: CSVEHNEQFF; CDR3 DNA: TGCAGCGTTGAACACAATGAGCAGTTCTTC
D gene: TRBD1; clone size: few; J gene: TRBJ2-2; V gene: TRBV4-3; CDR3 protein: CASSQEDMRAGQGANTGELFF; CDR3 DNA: TGCGCCAGCAGCCAAGAAGATATGAGGGCGGGACAGGGAGCGAACACCGGGGAGCTGTTTTTT
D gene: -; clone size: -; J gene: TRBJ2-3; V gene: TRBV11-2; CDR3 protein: CASSLRSPTGDTDTQYF; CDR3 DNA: TGTGCCAGCAGTCTCAGGTCACCTACTGGAGACACGGATACGCAGTATTTT
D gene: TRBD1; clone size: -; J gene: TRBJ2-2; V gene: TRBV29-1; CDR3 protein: CSVGQVNTGELFF; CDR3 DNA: TGCAGCGTGGGACAGGTGAACACCGGGGAGCTGTTTTTT
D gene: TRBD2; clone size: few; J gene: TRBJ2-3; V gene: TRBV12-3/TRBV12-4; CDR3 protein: CASSPGLAEHTQYF; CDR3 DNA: TGTGCCAGCAGTCCTGGACTAGCGGAACATACGCAGTATTTT
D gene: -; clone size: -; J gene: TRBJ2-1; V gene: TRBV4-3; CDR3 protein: CASSQDAGEQFF; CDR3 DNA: TGCGCCAGCAGCCAAGATGCCGGGGAGCAGTTCTTC
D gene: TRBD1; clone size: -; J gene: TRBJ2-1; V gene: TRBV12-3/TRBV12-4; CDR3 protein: CATTPGQTYNEQFF; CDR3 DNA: TGTGCCACCACGCCGGGACAGACCTACAATGAGCAGTTCTTC
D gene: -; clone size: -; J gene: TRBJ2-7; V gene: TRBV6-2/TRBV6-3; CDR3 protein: CASSPITGILSYEQYF; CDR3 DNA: TGTGCCAGCAGTCCAATCACCGGGATCCTCTCCTACGAGCAGTACTTC
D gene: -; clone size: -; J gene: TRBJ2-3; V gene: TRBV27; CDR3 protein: CASSLSLGTDTQYF; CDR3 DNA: TGTGCCAGCAGTTTATCGTTAGGCACAGATACGCAGTATTTT
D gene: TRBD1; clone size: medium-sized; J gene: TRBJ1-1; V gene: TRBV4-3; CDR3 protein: CASSPGHRGNTEAFF; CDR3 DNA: TGCGCCAGCAGCCCAGGGCACAGGGGGAACACTGAAGCTTTCTTT
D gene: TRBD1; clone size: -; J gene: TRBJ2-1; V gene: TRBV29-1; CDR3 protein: CSVRTGGENEQFF; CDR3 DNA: TGCAGCGTAAGGACAGGGGGGGAAAATGAGCAGTTCTTC
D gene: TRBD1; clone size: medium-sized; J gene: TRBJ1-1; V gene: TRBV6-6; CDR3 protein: CASSLGDRSTEAFF; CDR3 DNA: TGTGCCAGCAGCCTTGGGGACAGGTCCACTGAAGCTTTCTTT
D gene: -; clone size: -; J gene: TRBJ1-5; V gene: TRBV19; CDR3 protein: CASSLTLNQPQHF; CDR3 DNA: TGTGCCAGTAGTCTCACCCTCAATCAGCCCCAGCATTTT
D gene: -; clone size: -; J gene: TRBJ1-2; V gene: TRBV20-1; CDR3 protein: CSARLPGAGLSYTF; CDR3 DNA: TGCAGTGCTCGCCTACCAGGGGCAGGCTTAAGCTACACCTTC
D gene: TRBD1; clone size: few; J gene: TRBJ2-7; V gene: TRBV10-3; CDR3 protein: CAISESRTGAKEQYF; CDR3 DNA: TGTGCCATCAGTGAGTCCCGGACAGGGGCGAAAGAGCAGTACTTC
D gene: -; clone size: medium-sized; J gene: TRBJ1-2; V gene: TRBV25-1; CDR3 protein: CASSESGSYGYTF; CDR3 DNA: TGTGCCAGCAGTGAATCGGGCAGCTATGGCTACACCTTC
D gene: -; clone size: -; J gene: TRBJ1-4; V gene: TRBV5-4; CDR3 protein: CASSETAPSGKLFF; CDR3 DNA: TGTGCCAGCAGCGAGACAGCACCTAGTGGAAAACTGTTTTTT
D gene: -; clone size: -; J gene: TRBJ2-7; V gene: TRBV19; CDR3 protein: CASSLTGAILSYEQYF; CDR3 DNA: TGTGCCAGTAGCCTCACGGGGGCGATTCTTTCCTACGAGCAGTACTTC
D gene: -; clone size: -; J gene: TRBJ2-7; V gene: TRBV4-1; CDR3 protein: CASSQEVSYEQYF; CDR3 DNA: TGCGCCAGCAGCCAAGAAGTCTCCTACGAGCAGTACTTC
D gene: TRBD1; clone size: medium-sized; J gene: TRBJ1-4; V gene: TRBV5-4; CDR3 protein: CASSPDHRDRREKLFF; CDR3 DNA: TGTGCCAGCAGCCCAGATCACCGGGACAGAAGAGAAAAACTGTTTTTT
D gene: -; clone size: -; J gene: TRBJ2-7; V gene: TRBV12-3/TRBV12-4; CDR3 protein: CASSPTVAYEQYF; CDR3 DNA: TGTGCCAGCAGTCCGACGGTCGCCTACGAGCAGTACTTC
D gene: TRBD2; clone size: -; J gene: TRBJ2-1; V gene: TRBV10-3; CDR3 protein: CAIGEVGRVDNEQFF; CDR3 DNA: TGTGCCATCGGGGAGGTTGGGAGGGTGGACAATGAGCAGTTCTTC
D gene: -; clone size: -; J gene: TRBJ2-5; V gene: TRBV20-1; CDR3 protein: CSATQEQETQYF; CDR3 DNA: TGCAGTGCAACCCAGGAACAAGAGACCCAGTACTTC
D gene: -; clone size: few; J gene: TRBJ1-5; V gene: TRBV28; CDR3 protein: CASSLLGAQPQHF; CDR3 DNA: TGTGCCAGCAGTTTATTAGGGGCCCAGCCCCAGCATTTT
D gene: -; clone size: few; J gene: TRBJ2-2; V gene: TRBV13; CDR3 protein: CASSLWTETNTGELFF; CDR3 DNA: TGTGCCAGCAGCTTATGGACGGAAACGAACACCGGGGAGCTGTTTTTT
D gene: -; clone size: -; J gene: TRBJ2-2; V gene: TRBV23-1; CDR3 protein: CASRTGELFF; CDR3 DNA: TGCGCCAGCCGTACCGGGGAGCTGTTTTTT
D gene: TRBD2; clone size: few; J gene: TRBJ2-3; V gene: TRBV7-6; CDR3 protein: CASSSLKAGVGDTQYF; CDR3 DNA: TGTGCCAGCAGCTCCCTGAAGGCGGGAGTAGGAGATACGCAGTATTTT
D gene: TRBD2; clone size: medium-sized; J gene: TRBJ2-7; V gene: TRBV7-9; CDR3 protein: CASSSGLAGGGEQYF; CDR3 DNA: TGTGCCAGCAGCTCGGGACTAGCGGGAGGAGGCGAGCAGTACTTC
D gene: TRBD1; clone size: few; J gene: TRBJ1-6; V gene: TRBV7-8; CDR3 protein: CASSLALSGQGALSPLHF; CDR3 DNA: TGTGCCAGCAGCTTAGCATTGTCGGGACAGGGGGCTTTGTCACCCCTCCACTTT
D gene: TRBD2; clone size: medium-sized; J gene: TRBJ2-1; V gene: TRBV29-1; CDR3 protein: CSVNGGSGPTLYNEQFF; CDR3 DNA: TGCAGCGTTAACGGCGGGAGCGGCCCCACTCTCTACAATGAGCAGTTCTTC
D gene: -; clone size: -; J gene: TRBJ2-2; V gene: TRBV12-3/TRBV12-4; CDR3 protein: CASSSGRSREVFTGELFF; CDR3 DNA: TGTGCCAGCAGTTCTGGCAGGAGCAGGGAGGTTTTCACCGGGGAGCTGTTTTTT
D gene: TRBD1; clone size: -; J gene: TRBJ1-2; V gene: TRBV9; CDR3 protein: CASSLGGVYGYTF; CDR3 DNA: TGTGCCAGCAGCCTAGGGGGCGTCTATGGCTACACCTTC
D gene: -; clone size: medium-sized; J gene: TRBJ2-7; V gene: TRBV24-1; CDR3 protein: CATSPLLKGPDYEQYF; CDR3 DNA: TGTGCCACCAGTCCCCTGTTAAAAGGTCCGGACTACGAGCAGTACTTC
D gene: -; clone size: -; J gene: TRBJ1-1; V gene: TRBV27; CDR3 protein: CASSLLRGEAFF; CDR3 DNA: TGTGCCAGCAGTTTATTGAGGGGTGAAGCTTTCTTT
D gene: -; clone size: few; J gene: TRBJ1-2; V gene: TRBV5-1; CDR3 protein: CASSPHRVGEDGYTF; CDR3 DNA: TGCGCCAGCAGCCCGCACCGGGTCGGAGAAGATGGCTACACCTTC
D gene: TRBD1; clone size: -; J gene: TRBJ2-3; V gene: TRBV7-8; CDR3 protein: CASSPRRISGGAGDTQYF; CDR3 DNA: TGTGCCAGCAGCCCGCGGCGCATCTCAGGGGGCGCGGGAGATACGCAGTATTTT
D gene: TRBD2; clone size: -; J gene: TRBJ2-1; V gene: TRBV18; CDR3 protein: CASSPATSGRSSEQFF; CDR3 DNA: TGTGCCAGCTCACCAGCGACTAGCGGGAGAAGCAGTGAGCAGTTCTTC
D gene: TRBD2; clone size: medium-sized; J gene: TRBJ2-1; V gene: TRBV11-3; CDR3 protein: CASSLRRTSGRAGDNEQFF; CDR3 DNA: TGTGCCAGCAGCTTACGCCGGACTAGCGGGAGGGCCGGTGACAATGAGCAGTTCTTC
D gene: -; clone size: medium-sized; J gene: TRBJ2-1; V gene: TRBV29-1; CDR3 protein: CSVEDYIDGSEDEQFF; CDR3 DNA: TGCAGCGTTGAAGATTACATCGACGGGAGCGAGGATGAGCAGTTCTTC
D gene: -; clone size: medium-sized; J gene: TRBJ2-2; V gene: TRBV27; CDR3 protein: CASSLEGTNTGELFF; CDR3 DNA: TGTGCCAGCAGTTTAGAGGGAACGAACACCGGGGAGCTGTTTTTT
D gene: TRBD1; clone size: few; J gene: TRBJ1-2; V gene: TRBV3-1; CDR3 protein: CASSQATGTGVFSNYGYTF; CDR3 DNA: TGTGCCAGCAGCCAAGCTACCGGGACAGGGGTTTTTTCTAACTATGGCTACACCTTC
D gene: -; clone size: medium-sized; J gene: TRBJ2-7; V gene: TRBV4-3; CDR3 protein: CASSQAGPLGPVPNEQYF; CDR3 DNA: TGCGCCAGCAGCCAAGCCGGGCCCCTGGGACCGGTGCCTAACGAGCAGTACTTC
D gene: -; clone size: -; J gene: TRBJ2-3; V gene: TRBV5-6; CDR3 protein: CASNRAMDTQYF; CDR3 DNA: TGTGCCAGCAATCGGGCTATGGATACGCAGTATTTT
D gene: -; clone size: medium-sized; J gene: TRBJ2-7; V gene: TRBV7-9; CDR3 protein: CASSPADSGYDSYEQYF; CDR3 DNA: TGTGCCAGCAGCCCGGCTGATTCAGGTTACGACTCCTACGAGCAGTACTTC
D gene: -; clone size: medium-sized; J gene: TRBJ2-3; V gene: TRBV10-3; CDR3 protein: CAIKGVGGTDTQYF; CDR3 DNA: TGTGCCATCAAAGGGGTCGGGGGCACAGATACGCAGTATTTT
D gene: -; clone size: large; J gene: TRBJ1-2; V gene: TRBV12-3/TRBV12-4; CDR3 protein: CASSMGLYGYTF; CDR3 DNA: TGTGCCAGCAGTATGGGATTGTATGGCTACACCTTC
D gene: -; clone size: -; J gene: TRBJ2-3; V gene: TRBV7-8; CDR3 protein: CASSLTSAVDTQYF; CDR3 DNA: TGTGCCAGCAGCCTGACTAGTGCCGTAGATACGCAGTATTTT
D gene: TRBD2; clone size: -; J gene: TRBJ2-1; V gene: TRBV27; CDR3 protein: CASSGAGGTNHFLYNEQFF; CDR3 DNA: TGTGCCAGCAGTGGGGCGGGAGGAACCAACCACTTCCTTTACAATGAGCAGTTCTTC
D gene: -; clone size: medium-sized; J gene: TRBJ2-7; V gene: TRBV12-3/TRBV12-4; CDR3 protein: CASSSGAYEQYF; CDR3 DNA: TGTGCCAGCAGTTCAGGGGCCTACGAGCAGTACTTC
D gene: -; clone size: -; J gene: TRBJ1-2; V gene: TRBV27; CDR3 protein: CASGGGPGYTF; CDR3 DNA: TGTGCCAGCGGTGGGGGGCCAGGCTACACCTTC
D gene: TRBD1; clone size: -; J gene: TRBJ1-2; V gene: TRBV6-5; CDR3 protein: CASSFTGGGYGYTF; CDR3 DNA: TGTGCCAGCAGCTTTACAGGGGGCGGCTATGGCTACACCTTC
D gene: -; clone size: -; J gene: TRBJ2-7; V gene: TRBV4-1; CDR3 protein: CASSLTRGTPREQYF; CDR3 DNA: TGCGCCAGCAGTCTCACACGAGGGACCCCTCGAGAGCAGTACTTC
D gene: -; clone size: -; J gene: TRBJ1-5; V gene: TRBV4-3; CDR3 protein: CASSQTGGNLQPQHF; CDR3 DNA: TGCGCCAGCAGCCAGACGGGAGGGAATTTGCAGCCCCAGCATTTT
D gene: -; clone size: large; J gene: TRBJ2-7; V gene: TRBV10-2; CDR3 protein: CASSTNHEQYF; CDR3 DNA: TGCGCCAGCAGCACTAACCACGAGCAGTACTTC
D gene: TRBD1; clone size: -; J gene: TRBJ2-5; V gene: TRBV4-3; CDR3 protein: CASSQERTGDETQYF; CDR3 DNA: TGCGCCAGCAGCCAAGAGCGAACAGGGGACGAGACCCAGTACTTC
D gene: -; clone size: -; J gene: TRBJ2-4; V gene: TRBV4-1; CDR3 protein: CASSQAPTALAKNIQYF; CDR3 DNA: TGCGCCAGCAGCCAAGCCCCCACAGCTCTAGCCAAAAACATTCAGTACTTC
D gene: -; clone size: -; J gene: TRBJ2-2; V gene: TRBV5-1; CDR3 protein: CASSLEPELGTGELFF; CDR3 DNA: TGCGCCAGCAGCTTAGAGCCGGAGCTAGGGACCGGGGAGCTGTTTTTT
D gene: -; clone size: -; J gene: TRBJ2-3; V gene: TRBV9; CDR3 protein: CASQPDTQYF; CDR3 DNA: TGTGCCAGCCAGCCAGATACGCAGTATTTT